Below are 17 T cell receptor beta chains sequenced from a single sample in a study of shared T cell receptors in the human thymus. Assay used: immunoSEQ multiplex PCR; TCRdb lists only in-frame clones, some missing. Of under 850,000 clones detected, roughly 88% appear once; the ten largest clones hold 0.01%. These data are also associated with another study on human thymus T cells.

The specimen was thymocytes. These receptor sequences come from a boy under two years old with a congenital heart defect.

The chain joins TRBV12-5 to TRBJ2-2; 7 positions match TRBD1. V lost 1 base to trimming and J lost 4 bases; unmatched junction nucleotides: 9. This CDR3 contains 17 residues. Germline values: CDR1 LGHNT, CDR2 FRNRAP. CDR3 bases: TGTGCTAGTGGTTTGGCCCCCCCGACAGGGCCCACCGGGGAGCTGTTTTTT. Protein sequence: CASGLAPPTGPTGELFF.

The chain combines TRBV5-1 with TRBJ2-6; 9 bases match TRBD1. Germline-derived CDR1 and CDR2 are SGHRS and YFSETQ. The ends lost 4 bases at V and 1 base at J; junction bases unmatched: 6. CDR3 size: 17 residues. The CDR3 DNA reads TGCGCCAGCAGCCCCCGGGACAGGGCGTCTGGGGCCAACGTCCTGACTTTC. Its translation is CASSPRDRASGANVLTF. Variable domain in full (rest from reference TRBV5-1 and TRBJ2-6): KAGVTQTPRYLIKTRGQQVTLSCSPISGHRSVSWYQQTPGQGLQFLFEYFSETQRNKGNFPGRFSGRQFSNSRSEMNVSTLELGDSALYLCASSPRDRASGANVLTFGAGSRLTVL.

The CDR3 here is CASSIPLTGGQFF. In DNA form, the CDR3 reads TGTGCCAGTAGTATACCACTGACAGGGGGCCAGTTCTTC. This chain joins TRBV19 and TRBJ2-1, with 10 bases matching TRBD1. With 2 bases clipped from V and 13 bases from J, the junction kept 5 bases outside the gene matches. The CDR3 covers 13 residues. Germline CDR1 reads LNHDA; CDR2 reads SQIVND (reference sequence).

This chain connects TRBV7-9 to TRBJ1-2; D not resolved. V lost 1 base to trimming and J lost 3 bases, with 12 bases between them. CDR3 size: 15 residues. Germline V lookup: CDR1 SEHNR, CDR2 FQNEAQ (reference sequence). The CDR3 nucleotides read TGTGCCAGCAGCTTAGGGGCAGGCCGGCACTATGGCTACACCTTC. Its protein product is CASSLGAGRHYGYTF.

This chain uses TRBV27 with TRBJ1-1, with D possibly being TRBD1 (5 bases). The length of the CDR3 is 19 residues. CDR1 MNHEY and CDR2 SMNVEV come from the germline V gene (reference sequence). V gave up 0 bases and J gave up 4 bases, with 24 bases separating them. CDR3 protein: CASSLSSSAGGRRTTEAFF. The CDR3 DNA follows: TGTGCCAGCAGTTTATCGAGTTCGGCGGGGGGTAGGCGGACCACTGAAGCTTTCTTT.

The V call is TRBV4-2, the J call TRBJ2-1; 10 positions match TRBD1. Germline lookup yields CDR1 LGHNA and CDR2 YNFKEQ. V gave up 0 bases and J gave up 5 bases; unmatched junction bases: 1. The CDR3 sequence is 15 residues long. CDR3 sequence: CASSQEGQGHNEQFF. The CDR3 DNA reads as TGTGCCAGCAGCCAAGAGGGACAGGGGCACAATGAGCAGTTCTTC.

A single count supports this clone. This rearrangement joins TRBV28 to TRBJ1-5; no definite D call. The germline V gene encodes CDR1 MDHEN and CDR2 SYDVKM. The length of the CDR3 is 14 residues. V shed 5 bases and J shed 6 bases, with 14 bases lying between them. The CDR3 loop reads CASSPSGFGQPQHF. The CDR3 region has the DNA TGTGCCAGCAGTCCCTCGGGATTCGGTCAGCCCCAGCATTTT.

In regard to this clone: Other DNA sequences in the sample encode the same CDR3. This chain links TRBV5-1 with TRBJ1-2; D is ambiguous. V lost 0 bases to trimming and J lost 4 bases, with 4 bases between them. The CDR3 length is 12 residues. Per germline, CDR1 SGHRS and CDR2 YFSETQ. CDR3 amino acids: CASSLAGYGYTF. For the CDR3, the DNA is TGCGCCAGCAGCTTGGCGGGCTATGGCTACACCTTC. Filled out from reference TRBV5-1 and TRBJ1-2, the complete variable domain reads KAGVTQTPRYLIKTRGQQVTLSCSPISGHRSVSWYQQTPGQGLQFLFEYFSETQRNKGNFPGRFSGRQFSNSRSEMNVSTLELGDSALYLCASSLAGYGYTFGSGTRLTVV.

This sequence joins TRBV19 and TRBJ1-4; the match to TRBD1 covers 7 bases. Germline V CDR1 and CDR2: LNHDA, SQIVND (reference sequence). V lost 4 bases to trimming and J lost 8 bases; unmatched junction nucleotides: 7. The CDR3 totals 14 residues. The CDR3 bases are TGTGCCAGTAGTAAGGACAGGATGAAGGAAAAACTGTTTTTT. It is translated as CASSKDRMKEKLFF.

The gene calls are TRBV7-2 and TRBJ1-1; perhaps TRBD1 as D (6 bases). V was trimmed by 1 base and J by 1 base, leaving 16 bases between them. This CDR3 has 17 residues. Per the germline V gene, CDR1 is SGHTA and CDR2 is FQGNSA. CDR3 in DNA: TGTGCCAGCAGCTTAGTAGTTGTGGGGGCAAGGAACACTGAAGCTTTCTTT. This encodes CASSLVVVGARNTEAFF.

The chain uses TRBV19 and TRBJ1-1, with a tentative D call TRBD1 (5 bases). Germline CDR1 LNHDA, CDR2 SQIVND (reference sequence). CDR3 length: 13 residues. Between the trimmed V and J ends, which lost 10 bases and 1 base, there was a span of 13 bases. The CDR3 loop reads CATSGVRNTEAFF. The CDR3, as DNA: TGTGCCACCTCGGGGGTAAGGAACACTGAAGCTTTCTTT.

This clone was detected only once. Other DNA sequences in this specimen translate into the identical CDR3. The chain carries TRBV29-1 and TRBJ2-7; TRBD1 matches 8 bases. V was pared by 4 bases and J by 4 bases, with 0 bases of the junction left unmatched. The germline V gene encodes CDR1 SQVTM and CDR2 ANQGSEA. The CDR3 spans 11 residues. Here the CDR3 DNA reads TGCAGCGTTGGGACAGGGTACGAGCAGTACTTC. Translating gives CSVGTGYEQYF.

The chain couples TRBV11-2 to TRBJ2-1, with 8 bases aligning to TRBD2. V was clipped by 10 bases and J by 8 bases; unmatched bases: 7. The CDR3 spans 12 residues. Germline-derived CDR1 and CDR2 are SGHAT and FQNNGV. The chain's CDR3 is CATLERGHEQFF. CDR3 sequence (DNA): TGTGCCACGCTAGAGCGGGGGCATGAGCAGTTCTTC.

V and J are TRBV7-9 and TRBJ2-6; 7 nucleotides agree with TRBD1. Germline V CDR1 and CDR2: SEHNR, FQNEAQ (reference sequence). The CDR3 consists of 18 residues. Trimming took 1 base from V and 4 from J; bases not matched to a gene: 10. The CDR3 reads CASSLVSRGGQGANVLTF. The CDR3 region has the DNA TGTGCCAGCAGCTTAGTATCCAGAGGGGGACAGGGGGCCAACGTCCTGACTTTC.

In its sample, this clone was seen a few times. The rearrangement uses TRBV5-1 and TRBJ2-5, with 8 positions matching TRBD2. Germline trimming cut 3 bases from V and 0 bases from J; bases unmatched to any gene: 7. The CDR3 runs to 16 residues. Per germline, CDR1 SGHRS and CDR2 YFSETQ. The CDR3 DNA is TGCGCCAGCAGCTCAGATAGCGGGAATCACCAAGAGACCCAGTACTTC. Its protein product is CASSSDSGNHQETQYF. Using reference TRBV5-1 and TRBJ2-5 for the parts outside the CDR3, the full variable domain is KAGVTQTPRYLIKTRGQQVTLSCSPISGHRSVSWYQQTPGQGLQFLFEYFSETQRNKGNFPGRFSGRQFSNSRSEMNVSTLELGDSALYLCASSSDSGNHQETQYFGPGTRLLVL.

This clone was seen a single time. The genes are TRBV14 and TRBJ2-1, with 7 bases lining up with TRBD2. CDR3 length: 22 amino acids. Germline V CDR1 and CDR2: SGHDN, FVKESK. The V and J ends lost 0 bases and 0 bases, in that order; junction bases with no gene match: 20. In nucleotides, the CDR3 is TGTGCCAGCAGCCAAGATCGCGGGACGGGAGGCCTACCTTTCTACTCCTACAATGAGCAGTTCTTC. Encoded protein: CASSQDRGTGGLPFYSYNEQFF.

The chain uses TRBV10-2 and TRBJ2-7; D remains ambiguous. CDR3 size: 13 residues. The germline CDR1 and CDR2 sequences are WSHSY and SAAADI. The V gene lost 3 bases and the J gene lost 3 bases, with 9 bases spanning the gap. The CDR3 spells CASSDARDYEQYF. Written as DNA, the CDR3 is TGCGCCAGCAGTGATGCCCGAGACTACGAGCAGTACTTC.